This T cell receptor (beta chain) originates from a study of blood T cell repertoires in COVID-19. Study summary: Acute and convalescent COVID-19 samples came from the United States, Italy and Spain.

Assay used: immunoSEQ multiplex PCR; TCRdb lists only in-frame clones, some missing. The data contain roughly 10,000 clones, roughly 87% of them singletons. The CDR3 runs to 12 residues. V lost 5 bases and J lost 5, with 6 bases in between. Germline assignment: CDR1 LNHDA and CDR2 SQIVND (reference sequence). The sequence came from a human donor in a cohort sampled during active COVID-19. The chain is built from TRBV19 and TRBJ2-2; no definite D call. The sample was peripheral blood. This CDR3 reads CASSLRTGELFF. CDR3 coding DNA: TGTGCCAGTAGTCTTCGGACCGGGGAGCTGTTTTTT.